There are many counts of the clone carrying this T cell receptor beta chain. The source of the sample is a study of T cells in Graves' hyperthyroidism and ophthalmopathy. From RNA transcripts, TCR beta CDR3 regions were amplified. HTBI primers were the set used in a first-round RT-PCR of the TCR CDR3. TCRdb re-called the multiplex PCR reads through MiXCR, storing one row per CDR3 protein. This sample has more than 500,000 distinct CDR3 sequences; roughly 17% occur once, and the top ten carry over 3.5%. CDR3 size: 14 residues. Germline CDR1 and CDR2: SNHLY and FYNNEI. Trimming pared 1 base from V and 0 bases from J, leaving 7 bases between. Graves' hyperthyroidism qualified as stable when ophthalmopathy did not progress within 18 months.

The sample was blood. This clonotype was sampled from a woman aged 25 to 45 with Graves' hyperthyroidism. The chain uses TRBV2 and TRBJ2-7; D remains unclear. CDR3 nucleotide sequence: TGTGCCAGCAGTGAAGAGGGTCGCTCCTACGAGCAGTACTTC. It yields the protein CASSEEGRSYEQYF.